These T cell receptor beta chains were read from a single sample in a study of PD-L1 blockade in urothelial cancer. Produced via immunoSEQ multiplex PCR; TCRdb's table is partial and in-frame only. The sample holds some 80,000 clones, approximately 86% seen once. The starting material was PBMCs, obtained around atezolizumab (anti-PD-L1) treatment. Receptor source: a middle-aged man with urothelial cancer. The CDR3 runs from the conserved cysteine through the conserved F or W. A D gene is named only where the DNA matches it firmly. A row's size may be missing; if present it is once, few, many or a size class.

j_gene: TRBJ1-2
v_gene: TRBV28
len: 12
abundance: .
d_gene: TRBD1
CDR3aa: CASSSEGQIYTF
CDR3nt: TGTGCCAGCTCTTCTGAGGGACAGATCTACACCTTC

j_gene: TRBJ1-1
v_gene: TRBV5-1
len: 13
abundance: few
d_gene: TRBD1
CDR3aa: CASSRDRDTEAFF
CDR3nt: TGCGCCAGCAGCCGAGACAGGGACACTGAAGCTTTCTTT

j_gene: TRBJ2-7
v_gene: TRBV28
len: 14
abundance: .
d_gene: TRBD2
CDR3aa: CASSLGLAVYEQYF
CDR3nt: TGTGCCAGCAGTTTGGGACTAGCGGTATACGAGCAGTACTTC

j_gene: TRBJ2-2
v_gene: TRBV6-1
len: 16
abundance: few
d_gene: TRBD1
CDR3aa: CASSERDREGAGELFF
CDR3nt: TGTGCCAGCAGTGAAAGGGACAGGGAAGGCGCCGGGGAGCTGTTTTTT

j_gene: TRBJ1-3
v_gene: TRBV7-8
len: 16
abundance: .
d_gene: .
CDR3aa: CASSLTEPISGNTIYF
CDR3nt: TGTGCCAGCAGCTTGACAGAGCCCATCTCTGGAAACACCATATATTTT

j_gene: TRBJ2-2
v_gene: TRBV9
len: 13
abundance: .
d_gene: .
CDR3aa: CASQDSHTGELFF
CDR3nt: TGTGCCAGCCAGGACAGTCACACCGGGGAGCTGTTTTTT

j_gene: TRBJ2-7
v_gene: TRBV11-2
len: 13
abundance: .
d_gene: .
CDR3aa: CASSAGASYEQYF
CDR3nt: TGTGCCAGCAGCGCTGGGGCCTCCTACGAGCAGTACTTC

j_gene: TRBJ2-4
v_gene: TRBV5-4
len: 16
abundance: .
d_gene: .
CDR3aa: CASSFTGWEAKNIQYF
CDR3nt: TGTGCCAGCAGTTTCACAGGGTGGGAGGCCAAAAACATTCAGTACTTC

j_gene: TRBJ1-1
v_gene: TRBV9
len: 14
abundance: .
d_gene: .
CDR3aa: CASSPRQGNTEAFF
CDR3nt: TGTGCCAGCAGCCCCCGCCAGGGGAACACTGAAGCTTTCTTT

j_gene: TRBJ2-3
v_gene: TRBV5-6
len: 14
abundance: .
d_gene: .
CDR3aa: CASSLEGGTDTQYF
CDR3nt: TGTGCCAGCAGCTTGGAGGGGGGCACAGATACGCAGTATTTT

j_gene: TRBJ2-7
v_gene: TRBV11-2
len: 14
abundance: .
d_gene: .
CDR3aa: CASSLGGGSDEQYF
CDR3nt: TGTGCCAGCAGCTTAGGAGGGGGTTCGGACGAGCAGTACTTC

j_gene: TRBJ1-4
v_gene: TRBV4-2
len: 15
abundance: .
d_gene: TRBD1
CDR3aa: CASSQFRGLNEKLFF
CDR3nt: TGTGCCAGCAGCCAGTTCAGGGGGCTCAATGAAAAACTGTTTTTT

j_gene: TRBJ2-7
v_gene: TRBV2
len: 13
abundance: .
d_gene: .
CDR3aa: CASSLSILYEQYF
CDR3nt: TGTGCCAGCAGCCTTTCTATTCTCTACGAGCAGTACTTC

j_gene: TRBJ2-3
v_gene: TRBV25-1
len: 14
abundance: .
d_gene: .
CDR3aa: CASSERRATDTQYF
CDR3nt: TGTGCCAGCAGTGAAAGGAGGGCGACAGATACGCAGTATTTT

j_gene: TRBJ1-2
v_gene: TRBV19
len: 18
abundance: .
d_gene: .
CDR3aa: CASTSAGSGELANYGYTF
CDR3nt: TGTGCCAGTACTTCAGCGGGTTCAGGCGAGTTAGCTAACTATGGCTACACCTTC

j_gene: TRBJ2-1
v_gene: TRBV28
len: 11
abundance: .
d_gene: .
CDR3aa: CASTERTRQFF
CDR3nt: TGTGCCAGTACAGAAAGGACACGTCAGTTCTTC

j_gene: TRBJ2-7
v_gene: TRBV18
len: 15
abundance: .
d_gene: .
CDR3aa: CASSPVQAKSYEQYF
CDR3nt: TGTGCCAGCTCACCCGTCCAGGCAAAATCCTACGAGCAGTACTTC

j_gene: TRBJ2-3
v_gene: TRBV5-1
len: 14
abundance: .
d_gene: .
CDR3aa: CASSLGQQGETQYF
CDR3nt: TGCGCCAGCAGCTTGGGGCAACAGGGTGAAACGCAGTATTTT

j_gene: TRBJ2-5
v_gene: TRBV7-8
len: 16
abundance: .
d_gene: TRBD2
CDR3aa: CASSPRAGGGQETQYF
CDR3nt: TGTGCCAGCAGCCCACGGGCGGGAGGGGGTCAAGAGACCCAGTACTTC

j_gene: TRBJ1-2
v_gene: TRBV27
len: 13
abundance: .
d_gene: .
CDR3aa: CASSFGGAGGYTF
CDR3nt: TGTGCCAGCAGTTTTGGGGGGGCTGGCGGCTACACCTTC

j_gene: TRBJ1-4
v_gene: TRBV5-6
len: 14
abundance: .
d_gene: TRBD1
CDR3aa: CASRGTVTNEKLFF
CDR3nt: TGTGCCAGCCGGGGGACAGTAACTAATGAAAAACTGTTTTTT

j_gene: TRBJ2-4
v_gene: TRBV29-1
len: 15
abundance: .
d_gene: .
CDR3aa: CSAVGAPLAKNIQYF
CDR3nt: TGCAGCGCTGTAGGGGCCCCGCTAGCCAAAAACATTCAGTACTTC

j_gene: TRBJ2-7
v_gene: TRBV5-1
len: 15
abundance: once
d_gene: TRBD1
CDR3aa: CASSSGTGEGYEQYF
CDR3nt: TGCGCCAGCAGTTCCGGGACAGGGGAAGGGTACGAGCAGTACTTC

j_gene: TRBJ1-4
v_gene: TRBV5-1
len: 15
abundance: .
d_gene: .
CDR3aa: CASSLETDLVSKLFF
CDR3nt: TGCGCCAGCAGCTTGGAGACAGACCTAGTCTCAAAACTGTTTTTT

j_gene: TRBJ2-5
v_gene: TRBV19
len: 15
abundance: .
d_gene: TRBD2
CDR3aa: CASSILAGAEETQYF
CDR3nt: TGTGCCAGTAGTATACTCGCGGGAGCGGAAGAGACCCAGTACTTC

j_gene: TRBJ1-2
v_gene: TRBV5-1
len: 13
abundance: .
d_gene: .
CDR3aa: CASSLEAGIGYTF
CDR3nt: TGCGCCAGCAGCTTGGAGGCAGGGATTGGCTACACCTTC

j_gene: TRBJ1-3
v_gene: TRBV5-1
len: 15
abundance: few
d_gene: .
CDR3aa: CASSLGAGEGNTIYF
CDR3nt: TGCGCCAGCAGCCTGGGGGCAGGGGAAGGAAACACCATATATTTT

j_gene: TRBJ1-1
v_gene: TRBV11-2
len: 14
abundance: .
d_gene: .
CDR3aa: CASSLTGLNTEAFF
CDR3nt: TGTGCCAGCAGCTTAACAGGGCTGAACACTGAAGCTTTCTTT

j_gene: TRBJ2-2
v_gene: TRBV2
len: 16
abundance: .
d_gene: TRBD2
CDR3aa: CASRRGLAGAAGELFF
CDR3nt: TGTGCCAGCAGACGCGGACTAGCGGGAGCGGCCGGGGAGCTGTTTTTT

j_gene: TRBJ2-5
v_gene: TRBV15
len: 14
abundance: .
d_gene: .
CDR3aa: CATSRDSRAETQYF
CDR3nt: TGTGCCACCAGCAGAGATAGCAGGGCCGAGACCCAGTACTTC

j_gene: TRBJ2-3
v_gene: TRBV7-9
len: 15
abundance: .
d_gene: TRBD2
CDR3aa: CASNLPLAGEDTQYF
CDR3nt: TGTGCCAGCAACCTACCCTTAGCGGGGGAAGATACGCAGTATTTT